This TCR beta chain emerged from a study of blood T cell repertoires in COVID-19. The repertoire was sequenced with immunoSEQ multiplex PCR; TCRdb's copy has only in-frame clones and lacks some. The sample shows approximately 400,000 clones, approximately 80% of them seen only once. V lost 6 bases and J 3 bases, leaving 15 bases between the germline ends. This CDR3 is built from 15 residues. Germline V gene data show CDR1 as MNHEY and CDR2 as SVGAGI. The J gene is TRBJ1-5, the V gene TRBV6-5; D possibly corresponds to TRBD1 (5 bases). The clonotype comes from a human donor with acute or convalescent COVID-19. The donor label of this sample is uncertain. Sequencing was carried out using peripheral blood. The DNA of the CDR3 is TGTGCCAGCAGGGTAAGCCAGGGCCTCAATCAGCCCCAGCATTTT. Protein product: CASRVSQGLNQPQHF.